The clone carrying this T cell receptor beta chain was seen at least ten times. Its antigen is still unknown. This entry belongs to a study of post-analysis software for immune sequencing data. In the study overall: The courses of disease that were included comprised relapsing-remitting, secondary progressive and progressive-relapsing multiple sclerosis. Study results and caveats: The study found TRBV5-6, TRBV5-1 and TRBV20-1 among about five TRBV segments more frequent in patients than controls. Samples made in the same batch grouped tightly together by F measure.

Prepared TCR beta cDNA libraries contained unique molecular identifiers. TCRdb processed the PCR reads anew with MiXCR; each CDR3 protein has one entry. This table has just over 250,000 distinct CDR3 sequences, 30% to 45% appearing once. The V and J ends lost 5 bases and 0 bases, in that order; junction bases with no gene match: 7. Looked up from germline, CDR1 is MNHEY and CDR2 is SMNVEV (reference sequence). The CDR3 covers 17 residues. This receptor was taken from a girl aged 10 to 17 with multiple sclerosis. The chain carries TRBV27 and TRBJ2-6; 7 positions match TRBD2. Sequencing was carried out using blood. The CDR3 DNA sequence: TGTGCCAGCAGTCCCGGGGGGAGGGCCTCTGGGGCCAACGTCCTGACTTTC. The encoded protein is CASSPGGRASGANVLTF.